This TCR beta chain emerged from a study of T cells in Graves' hyperthyroidism and ophthalmopathy. V shed 5 bases and J 7 bases; nucleotides not matched to a gene: 14. The CDR3 spans 16 residues. Germline CDR1 is SGHVS and CDR2 is FQNEAQ. General observations from the study: Most clonotypes that expanded in the thyroid above 0.001 also showed up in blood. A model of 13 V-J features distinguished ophthalmopathy from stable hyperthyroidism.

The TCR beta CDR3 regions underwent amplification using RNA transcripts as the source. HTBI primers drove first-round RT-PCR of the TCR CDR3. TCRdb ran MiXCR on the multiplex PCR reads and lists one entry per CDR3 protein. The top ten clones hold 25% to 30% of a sample with over 250,000 distinct CDR3 sequences, approximately 26% of them seen once. Recently diagnosed hyperthyroidism of less than 2 months' duration affected patients aged 18 to 65. Used for diagnoses were clinical symptoms, serum thyroxine and TRAb, thyroid ultrasound and orbital computed tomography. This clonotype was seen ten or more times. Its antigen is as yet unknown.

The clonotype originates from a man aged 40-49 years with Graves' hyperthyroidism that later progressed to Graves' ophthalmopathy. The chain employs TRBV7-8 and TRBJ2-5; 9 nucleotides match TRBD2. Material for sequencing was blood. The CDR3 reads CASSVRTSAYRVTQYF. The CDR3 nucleotides are TGTGCCAGCAGCGTTCGGACTAGCGCATATCGGGTGACCCAGTACTTC.